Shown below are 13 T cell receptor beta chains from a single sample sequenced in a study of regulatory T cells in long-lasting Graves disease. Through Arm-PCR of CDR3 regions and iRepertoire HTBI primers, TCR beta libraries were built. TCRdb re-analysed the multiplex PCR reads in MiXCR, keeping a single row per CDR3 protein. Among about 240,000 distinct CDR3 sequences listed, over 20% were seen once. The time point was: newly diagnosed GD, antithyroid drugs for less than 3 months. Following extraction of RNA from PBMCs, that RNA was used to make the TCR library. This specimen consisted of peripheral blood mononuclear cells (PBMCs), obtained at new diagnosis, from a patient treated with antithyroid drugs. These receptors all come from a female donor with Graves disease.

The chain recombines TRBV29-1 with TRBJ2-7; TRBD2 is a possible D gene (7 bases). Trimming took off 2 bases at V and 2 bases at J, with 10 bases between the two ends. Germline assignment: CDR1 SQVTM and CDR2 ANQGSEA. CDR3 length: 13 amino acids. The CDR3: CSVEREGAYEQYF. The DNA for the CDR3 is TGCAGCGTTGAAAGGGAGGGGGCCTACGAGCAGTACTTC.

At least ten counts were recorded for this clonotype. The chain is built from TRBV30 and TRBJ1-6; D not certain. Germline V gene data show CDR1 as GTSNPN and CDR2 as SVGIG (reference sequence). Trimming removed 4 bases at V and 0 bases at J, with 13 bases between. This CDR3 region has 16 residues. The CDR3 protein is CAWTGSTNSYNSPLHF. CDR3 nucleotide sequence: TGTGCCTGGACCGGCAGCACGAACTCCTATAATTCACCCCTCCACTTT.

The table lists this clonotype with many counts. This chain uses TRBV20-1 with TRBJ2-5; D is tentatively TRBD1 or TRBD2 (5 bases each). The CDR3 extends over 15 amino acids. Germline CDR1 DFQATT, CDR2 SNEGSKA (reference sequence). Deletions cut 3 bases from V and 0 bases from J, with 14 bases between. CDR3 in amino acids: CSARSQGVHQETQYF. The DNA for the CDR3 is TGCAGTGCTAGGTCCCAGGGAGTCCACCAAGAGACCCAGTACTTC.

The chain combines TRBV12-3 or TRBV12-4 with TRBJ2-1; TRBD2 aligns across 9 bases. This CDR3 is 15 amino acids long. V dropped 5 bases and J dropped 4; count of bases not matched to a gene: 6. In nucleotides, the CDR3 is TGTGCCAGCAGTCCCGGACTAGCGAGATACAATGAGCAGTTCTTC. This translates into CASSPGLARYNEQFF.

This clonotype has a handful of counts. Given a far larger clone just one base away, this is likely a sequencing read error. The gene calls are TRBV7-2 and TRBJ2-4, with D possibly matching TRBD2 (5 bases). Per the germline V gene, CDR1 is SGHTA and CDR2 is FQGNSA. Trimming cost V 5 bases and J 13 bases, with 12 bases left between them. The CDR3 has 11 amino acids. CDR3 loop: CASSTQRQQYF. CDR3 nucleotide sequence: TGTGCCAGCAGCACCCAGCGGCAGCAGTACTTC.

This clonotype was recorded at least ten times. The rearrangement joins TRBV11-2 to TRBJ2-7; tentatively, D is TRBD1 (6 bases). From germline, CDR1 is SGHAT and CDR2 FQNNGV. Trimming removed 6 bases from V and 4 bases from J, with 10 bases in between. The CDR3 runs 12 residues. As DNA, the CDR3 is TGTGCCAGCAGACAAGGGGGTTACGAGCAGTACTTC. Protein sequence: CASRQGGYEQYF.

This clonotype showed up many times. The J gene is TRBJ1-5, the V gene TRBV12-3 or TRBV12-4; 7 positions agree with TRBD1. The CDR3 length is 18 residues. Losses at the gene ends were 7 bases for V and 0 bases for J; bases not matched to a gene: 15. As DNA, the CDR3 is TGTGCCAGCAACGGGGGGCAGGGGGGATTTTATAGCAATCAGCCCCAGCATTTT. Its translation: CASNGGQGGFYSNQPQHF.

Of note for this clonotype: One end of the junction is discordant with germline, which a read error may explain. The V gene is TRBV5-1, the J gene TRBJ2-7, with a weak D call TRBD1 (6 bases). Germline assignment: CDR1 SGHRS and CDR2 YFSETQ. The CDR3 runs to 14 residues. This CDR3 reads CASRNLQGGAEQYF. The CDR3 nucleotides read TGTGCCAGCCGCAACCTGCAAGGGGGAGCCGAGCAGTACTTC.

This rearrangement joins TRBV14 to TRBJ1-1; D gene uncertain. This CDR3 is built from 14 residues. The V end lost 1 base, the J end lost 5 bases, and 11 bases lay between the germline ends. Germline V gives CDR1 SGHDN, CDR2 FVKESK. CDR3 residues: CASSQGRLPTEAFF. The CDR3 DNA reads TGTGCCAGCAGCCAAGGCAGATTGCCGACTGAAGCTTTCTTT.

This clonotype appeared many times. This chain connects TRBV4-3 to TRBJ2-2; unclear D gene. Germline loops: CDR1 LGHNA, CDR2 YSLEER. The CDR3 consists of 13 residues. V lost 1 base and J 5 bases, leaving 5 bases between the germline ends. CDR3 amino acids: CASSQVGTGELFF. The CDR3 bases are TGCGCCAGCAGCCAAGTGGGGACCGGGGAGCTGTTTTTT.

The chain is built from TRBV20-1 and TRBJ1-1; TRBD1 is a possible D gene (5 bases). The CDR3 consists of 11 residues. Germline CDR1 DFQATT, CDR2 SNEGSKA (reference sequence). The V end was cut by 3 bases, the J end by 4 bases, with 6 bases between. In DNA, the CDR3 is TGCAGTGCTAGGGGGGGCACTGAAGCTTTCTTT. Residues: CSARGGTEAFF.

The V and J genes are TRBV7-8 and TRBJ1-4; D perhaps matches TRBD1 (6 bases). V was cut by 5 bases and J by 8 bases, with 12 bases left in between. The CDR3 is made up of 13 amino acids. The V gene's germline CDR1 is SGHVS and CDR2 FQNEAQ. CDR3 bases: TGTGCCAGCAGCCGGGACATCTTCGAAAAACTGTTTTTT. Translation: CASSRDIFEKLFF.

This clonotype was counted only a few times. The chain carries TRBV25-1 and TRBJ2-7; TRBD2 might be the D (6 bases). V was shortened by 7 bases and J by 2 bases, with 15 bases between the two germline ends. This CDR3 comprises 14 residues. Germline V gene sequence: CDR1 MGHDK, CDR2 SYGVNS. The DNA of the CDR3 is TGTGCCAGCATTGGGAGTAGCGGCCCCTACGAGCAGTACTTC. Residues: CASIGSSGPYEQYF.